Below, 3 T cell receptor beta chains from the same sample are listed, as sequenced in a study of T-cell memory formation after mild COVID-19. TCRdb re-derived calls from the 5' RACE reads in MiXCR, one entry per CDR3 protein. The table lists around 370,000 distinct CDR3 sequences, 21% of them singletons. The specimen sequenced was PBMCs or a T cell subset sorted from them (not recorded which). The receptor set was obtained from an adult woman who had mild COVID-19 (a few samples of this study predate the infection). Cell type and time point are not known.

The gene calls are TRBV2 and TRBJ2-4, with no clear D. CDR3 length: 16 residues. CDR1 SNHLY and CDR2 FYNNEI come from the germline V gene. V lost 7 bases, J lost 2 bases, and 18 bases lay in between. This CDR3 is CASTPDQLLTKNIQYF. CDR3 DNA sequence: TGTGCCAGCACCCCGGACCAACTGCTGACCAAAAACATTCAGTACTTC.

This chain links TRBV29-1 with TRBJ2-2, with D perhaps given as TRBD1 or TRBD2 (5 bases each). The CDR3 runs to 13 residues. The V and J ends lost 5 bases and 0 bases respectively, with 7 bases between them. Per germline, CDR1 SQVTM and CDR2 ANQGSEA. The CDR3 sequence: CSVRDPNTGELFF. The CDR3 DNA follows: TGCAGCGTTAGGGACCCGAACACCGGGGAGCTGTTTTTT.

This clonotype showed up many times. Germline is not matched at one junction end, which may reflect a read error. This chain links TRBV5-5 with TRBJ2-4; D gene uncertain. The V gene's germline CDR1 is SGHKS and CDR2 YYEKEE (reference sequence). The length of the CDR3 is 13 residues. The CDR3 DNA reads TGTGCCAGCAGTTTACTGGAGACGACAACGTTGAACTTC. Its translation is CASSLLETTTLNF.